The 10 T cell receptor beta chains below were found in one sample sequenced in a study of T cell repertoires in cytomegalovirus infection. These receptors have no identified antigens. TCRdb passed the reads through MiXCR, listing each CDR3 protein once. This table has approximately 310,000 distinct CDR3 sequences, 20% to 25% appearing once. This specimen consisted of cultured PBMCs, obtained from culture after CMV antigen stimulation. The receptor source for this set is a human donor in good health (CMV status not recorded). Some clones in this sample may be carry-over from other donors' samples.

This clonotype was found once. The rearrangement links TRBV6-2 or TRBV6-3 to TRBJ2-1; D possibly corresponds to TRBD2 (5 bases). The length of the CDR3 is 16 residues. V was trimmed by 6 bases and J by 0 bases, leaving 15 bases between them. The germline CDR1 and CDR2 sequences are MNHEY and SVGEGT. The CDR3 region is CASSPEQRTSYNEQFF. The CDR3 DNA reads TGTGCCAGCAGCCCCGAACAGCGGACCTCCTACAATGAGCAGTTCTTC.

This rearrangement joins TRBV7-6 to TRBJ2-1; 12 bases line up with TRBD2. V was clipped by 2 bases and J by 4 bases; unmatched bases: 6. The CDR3 runs 17 residues. CDR1 is SGHVS and CDR2 is FNYEAQ in the germline V gene. The CDR3 loop is CASSLLGTSGSYNEQFF. In DNA, the CDR3 is TGTGCCAGCAGCTTATTAGGGACTAGCGGGTCTTACAATGAGCAGTTCTTC.

The rearrangement uses TRBV2 and TRBJ2-5; 8 positions agree with TRBD2. V gave up 1 base and J gave up 5 bases; unmatched junction bases: 12. CDR3 length equals 17 residues. Germline V CDR1 and CDR2: SNHLY, FYNNEI. CDR3 coding DNA: TGTGCCAGCAGTGAAGGGTTAGGGAGCGGGAGTTCGGAGACCCAGTACTTC. Translation: CASSEGLGSGSSETQYF.

As DNA, the CDR3 is TGCAGCGTGGGCTGGGGGCAGGGGAATGCTGGCTACACCTTC. Amino acid sequence: CSVGWGQGNAGYTF. The chain combines TRBV29-1 with TRBJ1-2, with TRBD1 as a possible D gene (6 bases). The CDR3 length is 14 residues. The V end was cut by 6 bases, the J end by 7 bases, with 21 bases between. Germline values: CDR1 SQVTM, CDR2 ANQGSEA.

This clonotype was counted ten times or more. This chain joins TRBV7-9 and TRBJ2-2; 7 bases align to TRBD2. CDR1 is SEHNR and CDR2 is FQNEAQ in the germline V gene (reference sequence). V lost 4 bases and J lost 4; bases outside the gene matches: 6. The CDR3 is 15 amino acids. The CDR3 coding sequence is TGTGCCAGCAGCTCGACTAGCTCGGTCACCGGGGAGCTGTTTTTT. It specifies CASSSTSSVTGELFF.

The rearrangement uses TRBV6-2 or TRBV6-3 and TRBJ2-2, with 8 bases that match TRBD2. Trimming removed 5 bases from V and 4 bases from J; junction bases left unmatched: 9. This CDR3 has 16 residues. Looked up from germline, CDR1 is MNHEY and CDR2 is SVGEGT. The CDR3 protein is CASSRAGGRCTGELFF. The CDR3 region has the DNA TGTGCCAGCAGTCGTGCGGGAGGCCGTTGCACCGGGGAGCTGTTTTTT.

This clonotype was picked up one time. V is TRBV3-1 and J is TRBJ2-4; D is unclear. Germline CDR1 and CDR2: LGHDT and YNNKEL (reference sequence). CDR3 size: 17 residues. V was clipped by 0 bases and J by 5 bases, with 17 bases between them. CDR3 amino acids: CASSQEGMALSQNIQYF. The DNA of the CDR3 is TGTGCCAGCAGCCAAGAGGGCATGGCACTAAGTCAAAACATTCAGTACTTC.

The CDR3 nucleotides are TGCGCCAGCAGCCGAGTGGGACAGCAGGAAAAACTGTTTTTT. Encoded protein: CASSRVGQQEKLFF. The chain joins TRBV4-1 to TRBJ1-4, with 7 bases fitting TRBD1. This CDR3 is 14 amino acids long. Germline V gene sequence: CDR1 MGHRA, CDR2 YSYEKL. V shed 4 bases and J 8 bases; nucleotides not matched to a gene: 7.

This clonotype was picked up a small number of times. The V gene is TRBV19, the J gene TRBJ1-2; D not certain. Trimming took off 1 base at V and 6 bases at J, with 12 bases between the two ends. Germline values: CDR1 LNHDA, CDR2 SQIVND (reference sequence). This CDR3 spans 14 amino acids. The CDR3 spells CASSIGGPRDGYTF. CDR3 in DNA: TGTGCCAGTAGTATAGGTGGGCCTCGGGATGGCTACACCTTC.

This clonotype came up many times. The rearrangement joins TRBV7-2 to TRBJ2-2, with D possibly TRBD2 on 6 matching bases. The CDR3 is 14 residues long. Germline-derived CDR1 and CDR2 are SGHTA and FQGNSA. Trimming left V 1 base short and J 7 bases short, with 10 bases between. For the CDR3, the DNA is TGTGCCAGCAGCTTAGGTCCGGGGGACGGGGAGCTGTTTTTT. This gives the protein CASSLGPGDGELFF.